One sample yielded the 4 T cell receptor beta chains listed below, sequenced in a study of T cell responses to AZD1222 COVID-19 vaccine. Profiling relied on immunoSEQ multiplex PCR, and the TCRdb table lists in-frame clones only, not all of them. The sample contains 100,000 or so clones, roughly 84% of which appear only once. This material consisted of peripheral blood, taken on day 0 of AZD1222 vaccination. The receptors stem from an adult in good health.

The chain has TRBV5-1 and TRBJ2-7, with 7 bases fitting TRBD2. Per the germline V gene, CDR1 is SGHRS and CDR2 is YFSETQ. This CDR3 comprises 14 residues. Trimming removed 3 bases from V and 6 bases from J; junction bases left unmatched: 9. CDR3 in amino acids: CASSSGLDPFEQYF. The CDR3 DNA sequence: TGCGCCAGCAGCTCCGGACTAGATCCTTTCGAGCAGTACTTC.

The chain combines TRBV27 with TRBJ2-1, with 9 bases lining up with TRBD2. Germline-derived CDR1 and CDR2 are MNHEY and SMNVEV (reference sequence). V shed 3 bases and J 8 bases; nucleotides not matched to a gene: 8. This CDR3 has 15 amino acids. The CDR3 loop is CASSFGSSGNYEQFF. The CDR3 region has the DNA TGTGCCAGCAGTTTTGGTTCTAGCGGGAACTATGAGCAGTTCTTC.

V usage is TRBV10-2 and J usage is TRBJ2-7; 13 positions match TRBD2. Germline-derived CDR1 and CDR2 are WSHSY and SAAADI. There are 16 residues in the CDR3. V trimming: 5 bases; J trimming: 0 bases; junction bases outside the gene matches: 4. CDR3 DNA sequence: TGCGCCAGCAGTCAGACTAGCGGGAGGAGCTCCTACGAGCAGTACTTC. This codes for CASSQTSGRSSYEQYF.

The J gene is TRBJ1-1, the V gene TRBV14, with unresolved D. The CDR3 contains 12 residues. Germline CDR1 is SGHDN and CDR2 is FVKESK. Trimming took 0 bases from V and 9 from J, leaving 8 bases between them. CDR3 sequence (DNA): TGTGCCAGCAGCCAAGAGTTGGGTCAAGCTTTCTTT. This translates into CASSQELGQAFF.